This T cell receptor beta chain was obtained from a study of response to subunit inactivated influenza vaccine. TCRdb re-analysed the RT-PCR reads in MiXCR, keeping a single row per CDR3 protein. This sample has a few hundred thousand distinct CDR3 sequences, with roughly 9.8% found just once. There are a few counts of this clonotype. Its antigen is undetermined. This CDR3 is 15 amino acids long. Germline CDR1 is DFQATT and CDR2 is SNEGSKA (reference sequence). Trimming removed 3 bases at V and 0 bases at J, with 12 bases between. Overall study results and limits: T cells newly recruited by each seasonal influenza vaccination are few, the authors suggested.

The sequences come from PBMCs from blood, collected more than 35 days after vaccination. The rearrangement links TRBV20-1 to TRBJ2-1, with D hard to call. The origin of this receptor is a man aged 45 to 65 who received an inactivated influenza vaccine. This chain's CDR3 is CSARRYSSSYNEQFF. CDR3 DNA sequence: TGCAGTGCTAGGCGTTACTCCAGCTCCTACAATGAGCAGTTCTTC.